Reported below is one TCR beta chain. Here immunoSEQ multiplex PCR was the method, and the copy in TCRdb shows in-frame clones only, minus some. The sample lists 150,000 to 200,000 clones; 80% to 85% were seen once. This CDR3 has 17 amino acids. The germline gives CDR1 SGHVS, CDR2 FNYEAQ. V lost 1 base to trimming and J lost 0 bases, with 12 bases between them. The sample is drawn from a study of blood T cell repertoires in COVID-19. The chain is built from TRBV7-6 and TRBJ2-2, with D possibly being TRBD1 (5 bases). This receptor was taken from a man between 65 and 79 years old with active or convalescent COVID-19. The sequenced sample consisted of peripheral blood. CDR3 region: CASSLVQGQANTGELFF. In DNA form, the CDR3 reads TGTGCCAGCAGCTTAGTTCAAGGACAAGCGAACACCGGGGAGCTGTTTTTT.